Below, 19 T cell receptor beta chains from the same sample are listed, as sequenced in a study of shared clonotypes between healthy human individuals. Method: immunoSEQ multiplex PCR; TCRdb's copy keeps in-frame clones and lacks some. Of about 560,000 clones listed, around three quarters are singletons. Sequenced: PBMCs. The receptors originated from a woman aged 40 to 50 in good health. Some clones in this sample may be carry-over from other donors' samples.

As DNA, the CDR3 is TGTGCCTCGGGAGGGGCTTCTCCCCCCTACGAGCAGTACTTC. It encodes CASGGASPPYEQYF. The chain employs TRBV27 and TRBJ2-7, with 8 bases that match TRBD2. The CDR3 has 14 residues. Germline CDR1 is MNHEY and CDR2 is SMNVEV (reference sequence). Losses at the gene ends were 11 bases for V and 2 bases for J; bases not matched to a gene: 11.

This CDR3 reads CASSPGQGTDTQYF. As DNA, the CDR3 is TGTGCCAGCAGCCCGGGCCAGGGCACAGATACGCAGTATTTT. This sequence joins TRBV5-5 and TRBJ2-3; D remains unclear. The CDR3 is 14 amino acids. Germline V gene lookup returns CDR1 SGHKS and CDR2 YYEKEE (reference sequence). V was clipped by 4 bases and J by 1 base, with 10 bases between them.

V usage is TRBV5-4 and J usage is TRBJ2-5; TRBD2 might be the D (6 bases). In germline, CDR1 is SGHNT, CDR2 YYREEE (reference sequence). The CDR3 consists of 14 residues. V dropped 4 bases and J dropped 5 bases, with 15 bases sitting between them. DNA for the CDR3: TGTGCCAGCAGCCAAAACCGGGGGACGGAGACCCAGTACTTC. It is translated as CASSQNRGTETQYF.

The chain links TRBV7-2 to TRBJ1-2, with D tentatively TRBD1 (5 bases). The V and J ends lost 5 bases and 5 bases respectively, with 15 bases between them. Per the germline V gene, CDR1 is SGHTA and CDR2 is FQGNSA. The CDR3 runs to 14 residues. CDR3 region: CASSQRQMGYGYTF. In DNA, the CDR3 is TGTGCCAGCAGCCAAAGACAGATGGGATATGGCTACACCTTC.

The chain is built from TRBV19 and TRBJ2-5; TRBD2 agrees at 7 bases. Germline lookup yields CDR1 LNHDA and CDR2 SQIVND (reference sequence). V lost 8 bases and J lost 4; bases outside the gene matches: 10. The CDR3 loop spans 14 amino acids. In DNA, the CDR3 is TGTGCCAGTCACAGCGGGGAGGGTTTAGAGACCCAGTACTTC. Its translation is CASHSGEGLETQYF.

Concerning this clone: A far bigger clonotype differs at one base, so this is likely a read error. The chain recombines TRBV29-1 with TRBJ1-2; D not certain. Trimming removed 7 bases at V and 8 bases at J, with 8 bases between. This CDR3 contains 9 residues. Germline assignment: CDR1 SQVTM and CDR2 ANQGSEA. CDR3 coding DNA: TGCAGCGCTGTAAAGGGCTACACCTTC. Amino acid sequence: CSAVKGYTF.

There are a few counts of this clone. Given a much more abundant clone one base away, this may be a read error. The sample carries other DNA sequences with the same CDR3. The chain uses TRBV29-1 and TRBJ2-5; D might be TRBD2 (6 bases). The J call may be incorrect, as the DNA end agrees better with TRBJ2-7. Germline V gene lookup returns CDR1 SQVTM and CDR2 ANQGSEA. The CDR3 is 13 amino acids. The CDR3 loop reads CSALAGAISEQYF. The CDR3 DNA reads TGCAGCGCACTAGCTGGAGCGATTTCCGAGCAGTACTTC.

The chain carries TRBV5-4 and TRBJ2-5, with D maybe TRBD2 (6 bases). The CDR3 has 14 residues. Trimming left V 4 bases short and J 5 bases short, with 15 bases between. Germline-derived CDR1 and CDR2 are SGHNT and YYREEE (reference sequence). DNA for the CDR3: TGTGCCAGCAGCGACCGGAGGGCGAGGGAGACCCAGTACTTC. It encodes CASSDRRARETQYF.

For this clone: The sample contains more than one DNA sequence encoding this CDR3. The chain employs TRBV19 and TRBJ2-3; D ambiguous. This CDR3 is built from 13 residues. V was trimmed by 3 bases and J by 1 base, leaving 5 bases between them. CDR1 and CDR2 (germline): LNHDA, SQIVND (reference sequence). This CDR3 reads CASSIARTDTQYF. CDR3 coding DNA: TGTGCCAGTAGTATTGCCCGCACAGATACGCAGTATTTT.

The chain has TRBV7-3 and TRBJ2-1, with no clear D. The CDR3 covers 14 residues. Germline values: CDR1 SGHTA, CDR2 FQGTGA. V lost 2 bases and J lost 4, with 9 bases in between. The CDR3 bases are TGTGCCAGCAGCTTATATCGGACGTACAATGAGCAGTTCTTC. It encodes CASSLYRTYNEQFF.

The chain is built from TRBV11-2 and TRBJ2-1; D remains unclear. The CDR3 length is 16 residues. Germline CDR1 and CDR2: SGHAT and FQNNGV. V was trimmed by 0 bases and J by 0 bases, leaving 9 bases between them. The CDR3 region has the DNA TGTGCCAGCAGCTTAGATCGTCGGTTCTCCTACAATGAGCAGTTCTTC. It encodes CASSLDRRFSYNEQFF.

The J gene is TRBJ2-3, the V gene TRBV28; tentatively, D is TRBD2 (5 bases). CDR1 and CDR2 (germline): MDHEN, SYDVKM. CDR3 size: 14 residues. Between the trimmed V and J ends, which lost 1 base and 5 bases, there was a span of 10 bases. CDR3 nucleotide sequence: TGTGCCAGCAGTTTATCTAGCCGAGTAGATACGCAGTATTTT. It specifies CASSLSSRVDTQYF.

The chain couples TRBV7-2 to TRBJ2-7; TRBD1 aligns across 9 bases. This CDR3 has 15 amino acids. The V and J ends lost 4 bases and 1 base, in that order; junction bases with no gene match: 5. The V gene's germline CDR1 is SGHTA and CDR2 FQGNSA. This chain's CDR3 is CASSWRTGESYEQYF. CDR3 nucleotide sequence: TGTGCCAGCAGCTGGAGGACAGGGGAGTCCTACGAGCAGTACTTC.

This clone was picked up one time. The chain combines TRBV10-2 with TRBJ2-3; 7 bases match TRBD1. With 6 bases clipped from V and 4 bases from J, the junction kept 7 bases outside the gene matches. Germline V gene lookup returns CDR1 WSHSY and CDR2 SAAADI. CDR3 size: 14 residues. The CDR3 loop is CASSPQGNADTQYF. The CDR3 DNA is TGCGCCAGCAGCCCACAGGGGAATGCAGATACGCAGTATTTT.

The chain employs TRBV30 and TRBJ2-2; D is possibly TRBD2 (5 bases). Between the trimmed V and J ends, which lost 7 bases and 6 bases, there was a span of 18 bases. The CDR3 loop spans 14 amino acids. Germline assignment: CDR1 GTSNPN and CDR2 SVGIG (reference sequence). In DNA form, the CDR3 reads TGTGCCTCCCCAGGTGGCGGGTTCGCCGGGGAGCTGTTTTTT. Amino acid sequence: CASPGGGFAGELFF.

On this clone itself: This CDR3 is also generated by other DNA sequences in the sample. The chain couples TRBV19 to TRBJ1-4, with D perhaps TRBD1 (6 bases). The CDR3 length is 13 residues. Trimming took 3 bases from V and 7 from J, leaving 9 bases between them. Germline V gene sequence: CDR1 LNHDA, CDR2 SQIVND (reference sequence). The CDR3: CASSISRGEKLFF. CDR3 nucleotide sequence: TGTGCCAGTAGTATCAGCAGGGGTGAAAAACTGTTTTTT.

This clone was seen at least ten times. This rearrangement joins TRBV4-3 to TRBJ1-6; maybe TRBD1 (6 bases). CDR3 length: 15 amino acids. Trimming removed 6 bases at V and 5 bases at J, with 14 bases between. Germline V CDR1 and CDR2: LGHNA, YSLEER. This CDR3 reads CASSPGGQNNSPLHF. The CDR3, as DNA: TGCGCCAGCAGTCCGGGAGGACAGAATAATTCACCCCTCCACTTT.

The rearrangement links TRBV29-1 to TRBJ2-4; TRBD1 agrees at 7 bases. Germline V gene data show CDR1 as SQVTM and CDR2 as ANQGSEA. The V gene end was trimmed by 8 bases and the J gene end by 7 bases; junction bases not matched to a gene: 11. The CDR3 is 13 residues long. Written as DNA, the CDR3 is TGCAGCATTAAACAGGGGAACGCTAACATTCAGTACTTC. This sequence encodes CSIKQGNANIQYF. The complete variable domain, with remaining parts taken from reference TRBV29-1 and TRBJ2-4, reads SAVISQKPSRDICQRGTSLTIQCQVDSQVTMMFWYRQQPGQSLTLIATANQGSEATYESGFVIDKFPISRPNLTFSTLTVSNMSPEDSSIYLCSIKQGNANIQYFGAGTRLSVL.

The chain joins TRBV28 to TRBJ1-1, with 7 bases matching TRBD1. Trimming removed 5 bases from V and 6 bases from J; junction bases left unmatched: 9. The CDR3 loop spans 14 amino acids. Germline V CDR1 and CDR2: MDHEN, SYDVKM. Here the CDR3 reads CASSPVDRSAEAFF. The CDR3 DNA reads as TGTGCCAGCAGTCCCGTGGACAGGTCCGCTGAAGCTTTCTTT.